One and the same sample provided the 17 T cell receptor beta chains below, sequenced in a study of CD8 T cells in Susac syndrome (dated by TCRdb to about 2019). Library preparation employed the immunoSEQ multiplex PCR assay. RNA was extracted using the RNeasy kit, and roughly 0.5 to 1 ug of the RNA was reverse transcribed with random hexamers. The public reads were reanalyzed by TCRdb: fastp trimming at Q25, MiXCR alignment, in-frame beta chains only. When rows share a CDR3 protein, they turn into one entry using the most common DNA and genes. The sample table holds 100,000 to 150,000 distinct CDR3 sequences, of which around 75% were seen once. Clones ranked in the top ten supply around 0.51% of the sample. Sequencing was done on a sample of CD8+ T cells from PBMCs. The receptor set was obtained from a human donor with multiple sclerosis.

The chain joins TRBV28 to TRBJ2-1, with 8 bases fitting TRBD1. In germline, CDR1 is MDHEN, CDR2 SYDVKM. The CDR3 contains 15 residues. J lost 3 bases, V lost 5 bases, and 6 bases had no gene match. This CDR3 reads CASSPGTGDYNEQFF. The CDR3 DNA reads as TGTGCCAGCAGTCCAGGGACAGGTGACTACAATGAGCAGTTCTTC.

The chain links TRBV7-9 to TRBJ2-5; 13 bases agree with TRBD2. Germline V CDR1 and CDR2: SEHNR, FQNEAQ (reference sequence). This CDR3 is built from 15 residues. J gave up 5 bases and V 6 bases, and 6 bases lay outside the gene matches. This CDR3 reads CASSNGLAGDETQYF. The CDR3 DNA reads TGTGCCAGCAGTAACGGACTAGCGGGAGACGAGACCCAGTACTTC.

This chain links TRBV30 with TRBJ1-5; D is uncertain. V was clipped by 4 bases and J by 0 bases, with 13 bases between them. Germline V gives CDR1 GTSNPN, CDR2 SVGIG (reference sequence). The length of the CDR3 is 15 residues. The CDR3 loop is CAWTLAGYSNQPQHF. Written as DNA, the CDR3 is TGTGCCTGGACTCTAGCGGGATATAGCAATCAGCCCCAGCATTTT.

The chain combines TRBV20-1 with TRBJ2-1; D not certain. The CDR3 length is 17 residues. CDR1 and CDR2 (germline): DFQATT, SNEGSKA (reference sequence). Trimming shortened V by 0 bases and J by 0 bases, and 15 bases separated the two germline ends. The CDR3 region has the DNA TGCAGTGCTAGAGACGCGTTGGGCGGCAGCTCCTACAATGAGCAGTTCTTC. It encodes CSARDALGGSSYNEQFF.

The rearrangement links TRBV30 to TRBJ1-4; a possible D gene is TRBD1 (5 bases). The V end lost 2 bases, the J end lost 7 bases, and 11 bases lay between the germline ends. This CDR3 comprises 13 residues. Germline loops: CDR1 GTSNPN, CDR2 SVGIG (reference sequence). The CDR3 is CAWSIAGGEKLFF. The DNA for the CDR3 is TGTGCCTGGAGTATAGCCGGGGGTGAAAAACTGTTTTTT.

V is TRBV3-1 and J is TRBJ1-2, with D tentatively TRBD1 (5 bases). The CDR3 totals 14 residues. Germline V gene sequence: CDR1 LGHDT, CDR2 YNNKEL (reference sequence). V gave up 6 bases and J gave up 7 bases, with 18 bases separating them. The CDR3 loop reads CASRVGREKLGYTF. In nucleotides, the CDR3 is TGTGCCAGCAGGGTGGGCAGGGAAAAACTTGGCTACACCTTC.

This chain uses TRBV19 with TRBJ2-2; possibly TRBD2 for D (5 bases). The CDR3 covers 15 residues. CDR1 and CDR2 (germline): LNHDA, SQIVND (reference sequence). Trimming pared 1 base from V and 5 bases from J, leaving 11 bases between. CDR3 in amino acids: CASSIGAGHTGELFF. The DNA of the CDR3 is TGTGCCAGTAGTATAGGGGCGGGTCATACCGGGGAGCTGTTTTTT.

The chain's CDR3 is CASSYGSAYEQYF. In DNA, the CDR3 is TGTGCCAGCAGTTATGGCAGCGCCTACGAGCAGTACTTC. This chain connects TRBV27 to TRBJ2-7; unclear D gene. This CDR3 has 13 residues. The V end lost 4 bases, the J end lost 2 bases, and 9 bases lay between the germline ends. Germline V gene data show CDR1 as MNHEY and CDR2 as SMNVEV (reference sequence).

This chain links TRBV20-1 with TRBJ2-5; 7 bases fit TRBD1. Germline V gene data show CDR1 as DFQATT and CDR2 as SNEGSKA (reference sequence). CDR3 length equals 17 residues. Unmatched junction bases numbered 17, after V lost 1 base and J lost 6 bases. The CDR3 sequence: CSARVADRPTPLKTQYF. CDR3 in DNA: TGCAGTGCTAGAGTCGCGGACAGGCCGACACCACTCAAGACCCAGTACTTC.

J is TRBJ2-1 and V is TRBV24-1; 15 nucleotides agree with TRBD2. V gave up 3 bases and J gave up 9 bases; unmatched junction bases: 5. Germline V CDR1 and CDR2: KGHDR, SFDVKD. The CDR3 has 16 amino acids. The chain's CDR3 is CATSDEGLAGGGEQFF. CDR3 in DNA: TGTGCCACCAGTGATGAGGGACTAGCGGGGGGCGGTGAGCAGTTCTTC.

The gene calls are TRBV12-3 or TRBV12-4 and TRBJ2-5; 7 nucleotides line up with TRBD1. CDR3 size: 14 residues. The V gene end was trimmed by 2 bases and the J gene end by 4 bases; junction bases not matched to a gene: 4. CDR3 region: CASSLKGAAETQYF. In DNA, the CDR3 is TGTGCCAGCAGTTTAAAGGGGGCGGCAGAGACCCAGTACTTC.

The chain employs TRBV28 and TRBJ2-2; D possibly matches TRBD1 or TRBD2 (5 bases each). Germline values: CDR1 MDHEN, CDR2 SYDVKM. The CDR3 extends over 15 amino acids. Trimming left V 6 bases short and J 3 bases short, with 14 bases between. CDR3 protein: CASSNGAGYTGELFF. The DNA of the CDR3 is TGTGCCAGCAGCAACGGGGCAGGGTACACCGGGGAGCTGTTTTTT.

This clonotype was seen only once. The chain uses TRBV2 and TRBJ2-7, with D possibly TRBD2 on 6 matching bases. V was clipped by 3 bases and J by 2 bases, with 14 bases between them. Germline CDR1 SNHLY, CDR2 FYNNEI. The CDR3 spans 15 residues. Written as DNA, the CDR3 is TGTGCCAGCAGTGAGGGCGGGGCGCTTACCTACGAGCAGTACTTC. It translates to CASSEGGALTYEQYF.

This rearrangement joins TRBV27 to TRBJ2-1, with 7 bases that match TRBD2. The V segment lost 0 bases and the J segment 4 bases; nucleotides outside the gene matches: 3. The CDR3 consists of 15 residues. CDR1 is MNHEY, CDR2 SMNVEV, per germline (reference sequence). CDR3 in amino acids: CASSLSGEGYNEQFF. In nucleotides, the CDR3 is TGTGCCAGCAGTTTATCCGGGGAGGGTTACAATGAGCAGTTCTTC.

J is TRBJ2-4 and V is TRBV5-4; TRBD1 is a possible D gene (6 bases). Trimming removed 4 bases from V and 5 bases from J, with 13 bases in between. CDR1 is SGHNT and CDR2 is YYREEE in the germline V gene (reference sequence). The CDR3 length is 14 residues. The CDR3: CASSVQGGENIQYF. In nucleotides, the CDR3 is TGTGCCAGCAGCGTACAGGGTGGGGAAAACATTCAGTACTTC.

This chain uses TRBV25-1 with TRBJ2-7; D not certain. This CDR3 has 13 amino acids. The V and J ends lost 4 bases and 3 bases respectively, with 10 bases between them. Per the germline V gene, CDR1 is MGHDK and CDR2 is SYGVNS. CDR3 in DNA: TGTGCCAGCAGTGGGACGGCGATCTACGAGCAGTACGTC. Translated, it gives CASSGTAIYEQYV.

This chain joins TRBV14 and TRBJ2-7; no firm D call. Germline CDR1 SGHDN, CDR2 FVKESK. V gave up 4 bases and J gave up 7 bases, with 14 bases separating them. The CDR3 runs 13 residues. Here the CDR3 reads CASSPDALGEQYF. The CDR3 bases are TGTGCCAGCAGCCCGGACGCCTTGGGAGAGCAGTACTTC.